This T cell receptor (beta chain) was profiled in a study of radiation and T cells in renal cell carcinoma. Study-wide points: Baseline intratumoral clonotype presence is unknown without pretreatment biopsies.

The sample's time point: baseline pretreatment blood. Described treatment: 15 Gy SBRT to primary tumor, nephrectomy 4 weeks later. Blood was sampled at baseline, 2 weeks and 4 weeks after SBRT. The patient's renal cell carcinoma had clear cell pathology. TCRdb's table, derived via immunoSEQ multiplex PCR, lists solely in-frame clones and lacks some. Here the sample spans about 140,000 clones, 75% to 90% being singletons. This clone was recorded only once. As yet, its antigen is unknown. CDR1 is MDHEN, CDR2 SYDVKM, per germline. Trimming pared 7 bases from V and 5 bases from J, leaving 15 bases between. The CDR3 has 14 residues.

The clonotype was recovered from a woman aged 45-65 years with renal cell carcinoma. This specimen consisted of blood, obtained from a patient whose treatment included radiotherapy and nephrectomy. The chain is built from TRBV28 and TRBJ2-1, with D unclear. CDR3 protein: CASKASVRNNEQFF. The CDR3 coding sequence is TGTGCCAGCAAGGCTAGTGTCAGAAACAATGAGCAGTTCTTC.